One T cell receptor beta chain is described in this entry. The antigen is not known. Data came from immunoSEQ multiplex PCR; TCRdb stores just in-frame clones and leaves some out. This sample has more than 90,000 clones, with over 65% found just once. This sample was included in a study of PD-1 blockade in mismatch repair-deficient tumors. Every patient had mismatch repair deficiency by PCR or immunohistochemistry. The TCR-sequenced patients were a few responders to pembrolizumab. Study-level results: Tumor-resident clones, often undetectable pretreatment in blood, expanded then contracted after pembrolizumab.

The germline gives CDR1 MNHNY, CDR2 SVGAGI (reference sequence). V lost 4 bases to trimming and J lost 6 bases, with 9 bases between them. This CDR3 is built from 12 residues. The origin of this receptor is an adult with mismatch repair-deficient cancer. Sequencing used peripheral blood, obtained more than 58 weeks after starting pembrolizumab. The chain carries TRBV6-6 and TRBJ1-1; D is unclear. The CDR3 sequence is CASSSAGPEAFF. Here the CDR3 DNA reads TGTGCCAGCAGTTCAGCGGGCCCTGAAGCTTTCTTT.